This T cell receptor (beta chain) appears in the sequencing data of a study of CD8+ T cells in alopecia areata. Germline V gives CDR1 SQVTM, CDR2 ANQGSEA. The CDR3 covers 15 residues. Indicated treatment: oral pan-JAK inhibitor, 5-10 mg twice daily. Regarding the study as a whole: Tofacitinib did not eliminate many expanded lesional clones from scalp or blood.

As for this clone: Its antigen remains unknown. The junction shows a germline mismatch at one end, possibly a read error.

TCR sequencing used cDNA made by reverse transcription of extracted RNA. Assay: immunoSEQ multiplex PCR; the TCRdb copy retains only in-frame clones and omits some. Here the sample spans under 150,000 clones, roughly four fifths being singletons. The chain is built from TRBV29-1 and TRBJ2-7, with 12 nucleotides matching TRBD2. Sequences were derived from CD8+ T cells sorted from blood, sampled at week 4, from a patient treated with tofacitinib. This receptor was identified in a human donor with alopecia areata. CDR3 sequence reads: CSVGLAGGRSYEQCF. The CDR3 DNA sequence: TGCAGCGTTGGGCTAGCGGGGGGGCGATCCTACGAGCAGTGCTTC.